Below are 10 T cell receptor beta chains sequenced from a single sample in a study of cytomegalovirus exposure and HLA in healthy donors. Sequencing used immunoSEQ multiplex PCR; TCRdb keeps in-frame clones, though not all of them. The sample records 100,000 to 150,000 clones, about nine tenths being singletons. The specimen was PBMCs. The receptors were gathered from a woman between 18 and 29 years old in good health and CMV-seronegative.

This chain joins TRBV7-9 and TRBJ1-2, with a tentative D call TRBD1 (5 bases). The CDR3 extends over 15 amino acids. CDR1 SEHNR and CDR2 FQNEAQ come from the germline V gene (reference sequence). V gave up 1 base and J gave up 8 bases, with 17 bases separating them. The CDR3 DNA follows: TGTGCCAGCAGCTTAGGGTTCTCGACAGCCTCGGGCTACACCTTC. Amino acids: CASSLGFSTASGYTF.

The genes are TRBV2 and TRBJ2-7; D perhaps matches TRBD1 (5 bases). The CDR3 covers 13 residues. V shed 5 bases and J shed 3 bases, with 11 bases lying between them. Germline V gene data show CDR1 as SNHLY and CDR2 as FYNNEI. CDR3 in amino acids: CASSLDRDYEQYF. The CDR3 nucleotides read TGTGCCAGCAGTTTAGACAGAGACTACGAGCAGTACTTC. The variable domain in full, with the rest retrieved from reference TRBV2 and TRBJ2-7, is EPEVTQTPSHQVTQMGQEVILRCVPISNHLYFYWYRQILGQKVEFLVSFYNNEISEKSEIFDDQFSVERPDGSNFTLKIRSTKLEDSAMYFCASSLDRDYEQYFGPGTRLTVT.

The gene calls are TRBV11-2 and TRBJ2-7; 7 bases map to TRBD1. CDR1 is SGHAT and CDR2 is FQNNGV in the germline V gene. The V and J ends lost 0 bases and 0 bases, in that order; junction bases with no gene match: 2. The CDR3 is 15 amino acids. The CDR3 region has the DNA TGTGCCAGCAGCTTAGAACAGGGGTACTCCTACGAGCAGTACTTC. Translating it yields CASSLEQGYSYEQYF. The entire variable domain, with the rest obtained from reference TRBV11-2 and TRBJ2-7, is as follows: EAGVAQSPRYKIIEKRQSVAFWCNPISGHATLYWYQQILGQGPKLLIQFQNNGVVDDSQLPKDRFSAERLKGVDSTLKIQPAKLEDSAVYLCASSLEQGYSYEQYFGPGTRLTVT.

This clone has only a few counts. The V and J genes are TRBV6-6 and TRBJ2-2; D not resolved. The V end was cut by 0 bases, the J end by 7 bases, with 12 bases between. In germline, CDR1 is MNHNY, CDR2 SVGAGI (reference sequence). The CDR3 is made up of 15 amino acids. CDR3 protein: CASSYSRPNGGELFF. The CDR3 DNA is TGTGCCAGCAGTTACTCGCGGCCCAACGGCGGGGAGCTGTTTTTT.

This chain links TRBV6-1 with TRBJ1-2; maybe TRBD1 (6 bases). Germline-derived CDR1 and CDR2 are MNHNS and SASEGT. V lost 5 bases, J lost 6 bases, and 13 bases lay in between. This CDR3 is 13 amino acids long. CDR3 nucleotide sequence: TGTGCCAGCAGTATAACAGGGATCCATGGCTACACCTTC. This translates into CASSITGIHGYTF.

This sequence joins TRBV5-1 and TRBJ2-1; possible D gene TRBD2, 6 bases. Between the trimmed V and J ends, which lost 0 bases and 4 bases, there was a span of 14 bases. CDR1 and CDR2 (germline): SGHRS, YFSETQ. The CDR3 sequence is 16 residues long. In DNA, the CDR3 is TGCGCCAGCAGCTTGGGCAGGCTAGCGACTTACAATGAGCAGTTCTTC. Its protein product is CASSLGRLATYNEQFF.

This chain joins TRBV12-5 and TRBJ1-1, with 7 bases lining up with TRBD1. The germline V gene encodes CDR1 LGHNT and CDR2 FRNRAP. After removal of 1 base from V and 6 bases from J, the junction contained 2 bases not matched to a gene. The CDR3 sequence is 13 residues long. The CDR3 DNA sequence: TGTGCTAGTGGTTTGGGGACAGGATCTGAAGCTTTCTTT. Translated, it gives CASGLGTGSEAFF.

The chain combines TRBV27 with TRBJ2-5; TRBD1 matches 9 bases. Germline CDR1 reads MNHEY; CDR2 reads SMNVEV (reference sequence). J was trimmed by 4 bases and V by 7 bases; bases with no gene match: 7. CDR3 length: 14 amino acids. The CDR3 DNA sequence: TGTGCCAGCAACGACAGGGGGGGTCGAGAGACCCAGTACTTC. It codes for CASNDRGGRETQYF.

This chain uses TRBV27 with TRBJ2-7; 8 bases are a match to TRBD1. Unmatched junction bases numbered 15, after V lost 5 bases and J lost 0 bases. The germline gives CDR1 MNHEY, CDR2 SMNVEV (reference sequence). The CDR3 has 18 residues. The CDR3: CASSPRTTGVRSSYEQYF. Written as DNA, the CDR3 is TGTGCCAGCAGTCCAAGAACGACAGGGGTTAGGAGCTCCTACGAGCAGTACTTC.

The V gene is TRBV7-2, the J gene TRBJ2-7, with 14 bases identical to TRBD2. This CDR3 comprises 16 residues. V gave up 5 bases and J gave up 5 bases; unmatched junction bases: 8. The V gene's germline CDR1 is SGHTA and CDR2 FQGNSA. CDR3 loop: CASSPGTSGGGNEQYF. CDR3 nucleotide sequence: TGTGCCAGCAGCCCAGGGACTAGCGGGGGCGGAAACGAGCAGTACTTC.